The clone carrying this T cell receptor (beta chain) was detected many times. Antigen: not known. V shed 5 bases, J shed 13 bases, and the junction held 15 bases outside the gene matches. The CDR3 extends over 15 amino acids. This sample was included in a study of regulatory T cells in long-lasting Graves disease. Findings and caveats of the study: There was favoring of TRBV28, TRBJ1-2 and TRBJ2-5 in persistent disease.

Noted time point: newly diagnosed GD, antithyroid drugs for less than 3 months. Extracted PBMC RNA gave rise to the TCR library. TCR beta libraries were built with iRepertoire HTBI primers and Arm-PCR of CDR3 regions. TCRdb itself ran the multiplex PCR reads through MiXCR, one entry per CDR3 protein. The table includes about 560,000 distinct CDR3 sequences, roughly a sixth detected once. The data were also submitted as part of a second study, on T cells in Graves' hyperthyroidism and ophthalmopathy.

Sequenced material: peripheral blood mononuclear cells (PBMCs), taken at new diagnosis, from a patient treated with antithyroid drugs. This TCR derives from a man younger than 35 with Graves disease. This chain connects TRBV12-3 or TRBV12-4 to TRBJ2-1, with TRBD2 matching over 9 bases. CDR3 loop: CASSPGTSSVAVQFF. The CDR3 bases are TGTGCCAGCAGTCCCGGGACTAGCTCTGTTGCAGTTCAGTTCTTC.